This section outlines one T cell receptor beta chain sequence together with its context. Other DNA sequences in this sample translate to the same CDR3. In the authors' workflow: Estimates of nucleated cell counts were drawn from the amplification of reference gene primers. This table comes from immunoSEQ multiplex PCR, and its TCRdb copy is limited to in-frame clones, with some not included. Clone size and V and J calls were adopted from that table, with D and trimming inferred from the DNA. Among approximately 15,000 clones listed, around four fifths were seen once. This specimen comes from a study of blood T cell repertoires in COVID-19. The wider study: The United States, Italy and Spain were the sources of the acute and convalescent COVID-19 samples. The cDNA or gDNA used as material had been derived from T cells, B-cell-depleted T cells, or PBMCs.

The V gene lost 6 bases and the J gene lost 8 bases, with 16 bases spanning the gap. The CDR3 is made up of 13 amino acids. Germline values: CDR1 SGHAT, CDR2 FQNNGV. This TCR came from a woman aged 55-75 years with acute or convalescent COVID-19. The chain links TRBV11-2 to TRBJ1-2; D perhaps matches TRBD1 (6 bases). Source material: peripheral blood. CDR3 in DNA: TGTGCCAGCAGTTCTGGGGGGGCGCGGGGCTACACCTTC. Its translation: CASSSGGARGYTF.